This TCR beta chain was identified in a study of Tregs in tolerant kidney transplant recipients. Produced via immunoSEQ multiplex PCR; TCRdb's table is partial and in-frame only. The sample consists of approximately 90,000 clones, approximately 94% of them appearing once. The nonmyeloablative bone marrow transplants came from related graft donors, with transient mixed chimerism. This CDR3 contains 17 residues. V gave up 2 bases and J gave up 5 bases; unmatched junction bases: 13. Germline V gene sequence: CDR1 SGHRS, CDR2 YFSETQ. This sequence joins TRBV5-1 and TRBJ2-3; 8 positions match TRBD2. This TCR came from a human patient who received a combined kidney and bone marrow transplant. The T cells may partly be graft donor cells. The sequencing used CD4+ T cells from blood (PBMCs), collected 12 months after the transplant. The CDR3 is CASSFLPTGGLGDTQYF. The CDR3, as DNA: TGCGCCAGCAGCTTCTTACCCACGGGGGGGCTCGGAGATACGCAGTATTTT.